The source of this T cell receptor beta chain is a study of vaccination and CD4 T cells after COVID-19 (dated by TCRdb to between 2021 and 2022). About the study as a whole: Every convalescent patient had a positive nasal swab PCR test for SARS-CoV-2, with mild disease in 9 or 10 patients and severe disease in one. Six males and four females were included in the convalescent cohort, with two Hispanic individuals, seven Caucasians, two Asians and one multiracial person represented. Participants received two doses of either the Pfizer-BioNTech BNT162b2 vaccine (n=8) or the Moderna mRNA-1273 vaccine (n=2). Post-COVID blood samples from convalescent patients were collected a median of about 100 days after diagnosis, with a range of roughly 30 to 170 days. The time from the second vaccine dose to post-vaccine blood sampling had a median of roughly 77 days and ranged from about 12 to 241 days. Culture stimuli were overlapping spike peptide pools from SARS-CoV-2 and from the common cold coronaviruses HCoV-NL63, HCoV-OC43 and HCoV-229E. In control cultures, a CEFX viral epitope pool was used as positive control, an HIV-1 Nef peptide pool was used as negative control, or no peptide was added. The spike-specific CD4+ TCR repertoire was compared before and after mRNA vaccination in over nine COVID-19 convalescent patients and several infection-naive healthy vaccine recipients. Overall results and qualifications from the work: The median count of SARS-CoV-2-reactive clonotypes went up from 21 after infection to 30 to 40 after vaccination, although the change was not significant. In convalescent patients, nearly all vaccine-specific clones (304 of 307) were found to be mono-reactive for SARS-CoV-2 spike rather than cross-reactive with common cold coronaviruses. The study included relatively few convalescent patients and did not analyze early timepoints after natural infection. Among convalescent patients, a median about 86% of the SARS-CoV-2-reactive clones seen after vaccination appeared only after vaccination, which suggests priming specific to the vaccine.

The treatment or condition label here, explained by the study, means: roughly nine-day PBMC culture with coronavirus spike peptide pools or control peptides (ViraFEST assay). The ViraFEST assay was used in the study, in which antigen-specific T cells were expanded with peptide pools and expanded clonotypes were subsequently identified by TCR sequencing. The positive SARS-CoV-2 PCR tests of the convalescent patients were dated from March to December 2020, before the Alpha, Beta and Delta variants emerged in the United States. Each well held 2 million to 2.5 million PBMCs cultured with around 10 ug/ml peptide pools in IMDM containing 5% human AB serum and approximately 10 IU/ml IL-2. Half of the culture medium was replaced with fresh IL-2-containing medium on days 3 and 7. CD4+ T cells were isolated after approximately ten days of culture through negative selection using the EasySep CD4+ T cell isolation kit. Ficoll-Paque Plus gradient centrifugation was used to isolate PBMCs from whole blood, and the isolated PBMCs were then either used fresh or cryopreserved at -140C. Each culture condition was generally run in triplicate wells.

Libraries were prepared through PCR. At the Johns Hopkins FTIC core, DNA from the cultured CD4+ T cells underwent TCR sequencing with the Oncomine TCR Beta short-read assay. Genomic DNA was extracted from the cultured CD4+ T cells with the QIAamp micro DNA kit. Oncomine TCR Beta libraries made from cultured CD4+ T cells were pooled using unique dual indexes and sequenced on an Illumina iSeq 100. On the study's bioinformatics: Non-productive sequences were removed, and CDR3s not starting with C, not ending with F or W, or shorter than 7 amino acids were discarded. The MANAFEST web application identified antigen-specific clonotypes by comparing peptide-stimulated wells against reference wells and other culture wells. An FDR below 0.05, an odds ratio above 5, and a productive frequency above 0.1% in at least two of three replicate wells were required for clones to be considered positive. Cross-reactive clonotypes were defined as significantly expanded in both SARS-CoV-2 spike wells and at least one common cold coronavirus spike condition. Similarity between CDR3 sequences was evaluated in R version 3.6.1 using Levenshtein distances (stringdist) and unrooted phylogenetic trees (ape). The public reads were run again by TCRdb, first through fastp at Q25 and then through MiXCR, and only productive beta chains were kept. Rows are unified per CDR3 protein, each entry keeping the most common DNA and genes. In this record, the V and J calls reflect TCRdb's handling and not the investigators' own analysis. This sample holds about 15,000 distinct CDR3 sequences; 45% to 50% were observed only once. The ten largest clones capture 25% to 30% of the sample.

On this clonotype: The antigen it binds to is not known. No qualities accompany the bases; no much larger clone lies one base away.

The clonotype originates from a human donor with COVID-19. The starting material was cultured CD4+ T cells from blood, obtained after SARS-CoV-2 vaccination.

The CDR3 is CASRQGISGYTF. The bases are TGCGCCAGCAGGCAGGGTATTAGCGGCTACACCTTC. The rearranged segments are TRBV23-1 and TRBJ1-2; TRBD1 is a weak D gene call, 5 bases matching. TRBV23-1 is filed as an ORF, its function uncertain. A distance of 13 bases separates the germline ends of V and J, which lose 6 bases and 8 bases respectively. Its CDR3 holds 12 amino acids, cysteine through phenylalanine. The retained sequence is limited to the CDR3, 36 bases, with the frame set at the first base.